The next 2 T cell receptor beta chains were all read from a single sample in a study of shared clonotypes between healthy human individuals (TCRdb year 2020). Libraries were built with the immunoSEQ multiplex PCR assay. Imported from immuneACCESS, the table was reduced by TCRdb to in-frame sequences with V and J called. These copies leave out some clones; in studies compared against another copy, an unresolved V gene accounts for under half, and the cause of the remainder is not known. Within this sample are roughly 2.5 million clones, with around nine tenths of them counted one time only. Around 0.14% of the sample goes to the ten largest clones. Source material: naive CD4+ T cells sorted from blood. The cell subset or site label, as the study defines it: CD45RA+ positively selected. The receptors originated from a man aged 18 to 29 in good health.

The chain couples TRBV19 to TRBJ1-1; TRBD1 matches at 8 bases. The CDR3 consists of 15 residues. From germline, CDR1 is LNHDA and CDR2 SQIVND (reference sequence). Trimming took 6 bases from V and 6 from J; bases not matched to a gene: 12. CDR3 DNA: TGTGCCAGTAGAAGCCCAGGGGGCGCAGGTCCTGAAGCTTTCTTT. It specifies CASRSPGGAGPEAFF.

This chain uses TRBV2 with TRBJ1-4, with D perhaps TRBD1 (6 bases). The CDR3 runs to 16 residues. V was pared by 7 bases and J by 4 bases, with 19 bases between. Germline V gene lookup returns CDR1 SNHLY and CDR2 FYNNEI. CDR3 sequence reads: CASTQVGAGHNEKLFF. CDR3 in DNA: TGTGCCAGCACGCAAGTGGGGGCCGGACATAATGAAAAACTGTTTTTT.